The sequence of this T cell receptor beta chain was determined in a study of CD8 T cells in Susac syndrome. Study-level findings and limits: In its TCR sequencing and HLA analysis, the study acknowledged that the number of individuals was relatively small.

On this clonotype itself: Its antigen is unknown.

Random hexamers were used to reverse transcribe the RNA input (about 0.5 to 1 ug). TCRdb redid the calling of the immunoSEQ multiplex PCR reads with MiXCR, one entry per CDR3 protein. The repertoire includes some 180,000 distinct CDR3 sequences, less than 95% of them detected once, and 0.085% to 0.11% sits in the top ten. The origin of this receptor is a human donor in good health. The sequencing input was CD4+ T cells from PBMCs.

In DNA, the CDR3 is TGTGCCAGCCGGGACAAGCCCTACGAGCAGTACTTC. It encodes CASRDKPYEQYF. The chain links TRBV6-6 to TRBJ2-7; TRBD1 is a possible D gene (6 bases). Germline V gene data show CDR1 as MNHNY and CDR2 as SVGAGI (reference sequence). V was cut by 8 bases and J by 2 bases, with 10 bases left in between. The CDR3 is 12 amino acids.